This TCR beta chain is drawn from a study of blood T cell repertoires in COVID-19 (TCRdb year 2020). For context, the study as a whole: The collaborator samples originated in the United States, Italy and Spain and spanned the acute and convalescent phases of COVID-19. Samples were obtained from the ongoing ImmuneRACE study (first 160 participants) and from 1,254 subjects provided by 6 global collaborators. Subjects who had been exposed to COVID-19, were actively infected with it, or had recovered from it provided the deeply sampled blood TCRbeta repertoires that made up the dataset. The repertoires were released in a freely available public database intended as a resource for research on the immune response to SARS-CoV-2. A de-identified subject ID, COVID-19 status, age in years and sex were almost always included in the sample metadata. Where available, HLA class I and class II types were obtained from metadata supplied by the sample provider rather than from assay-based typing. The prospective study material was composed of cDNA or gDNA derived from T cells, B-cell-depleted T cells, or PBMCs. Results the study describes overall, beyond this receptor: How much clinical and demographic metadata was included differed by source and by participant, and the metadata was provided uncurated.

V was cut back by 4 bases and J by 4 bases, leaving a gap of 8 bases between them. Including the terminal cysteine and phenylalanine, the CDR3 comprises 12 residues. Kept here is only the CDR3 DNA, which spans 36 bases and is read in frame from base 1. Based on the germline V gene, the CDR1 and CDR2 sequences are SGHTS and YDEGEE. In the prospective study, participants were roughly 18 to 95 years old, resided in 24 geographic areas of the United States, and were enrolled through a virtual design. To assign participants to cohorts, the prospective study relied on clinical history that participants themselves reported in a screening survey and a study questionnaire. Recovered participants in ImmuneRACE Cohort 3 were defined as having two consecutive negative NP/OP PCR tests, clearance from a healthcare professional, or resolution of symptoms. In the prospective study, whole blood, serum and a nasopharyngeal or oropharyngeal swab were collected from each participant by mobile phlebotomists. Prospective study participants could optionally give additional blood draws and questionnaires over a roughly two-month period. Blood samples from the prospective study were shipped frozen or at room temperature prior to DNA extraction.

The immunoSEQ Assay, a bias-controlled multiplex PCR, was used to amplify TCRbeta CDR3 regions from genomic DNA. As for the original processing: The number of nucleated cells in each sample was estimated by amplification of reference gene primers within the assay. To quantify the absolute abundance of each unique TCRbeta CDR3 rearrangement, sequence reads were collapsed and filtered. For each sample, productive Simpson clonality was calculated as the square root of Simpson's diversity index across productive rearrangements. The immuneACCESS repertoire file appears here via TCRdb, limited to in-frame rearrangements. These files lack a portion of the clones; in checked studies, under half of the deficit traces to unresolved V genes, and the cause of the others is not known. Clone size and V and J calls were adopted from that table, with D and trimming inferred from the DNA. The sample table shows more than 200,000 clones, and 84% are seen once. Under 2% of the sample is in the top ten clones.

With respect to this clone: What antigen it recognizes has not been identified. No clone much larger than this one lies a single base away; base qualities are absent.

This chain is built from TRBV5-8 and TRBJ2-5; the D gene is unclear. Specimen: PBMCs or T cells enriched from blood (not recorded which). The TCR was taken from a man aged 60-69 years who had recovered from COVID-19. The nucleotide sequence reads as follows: TGTGCCAGCAGCCCTCCTACAGAGACCCAGTACTTC. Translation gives CASSPPTETQYF.